Below are 4 T cell receptor beta chains sequenced from a single sample in a study of T cells expressing NK-cell markers. TCRdb re-called the 5' RACE reads; one entry per CDR3 protein, DNA not given. This table lists about 440,000 distinct CDR3 sequences. The sequencing input was blood T cells: a sorted CD56 or NKG2C T cell subset, CD4+ or CD8+ T cells, or bulk PBMC T cells (not recorded which). These receptors were collected from a woman aged 18 to 75 in good health.

This sequence joins TRBV5-1 and TRBJ1-1; TCRdb reports TRBD1, a call that lacks DNA to check it against. The germline V gene has CDR1 SGHRS and CDR2 YFSETQ. The CDR3 sequence is 14 residues long. This CDR3 reads CASSRTGTNTEAFF.

CDR3 protein: CSATRGGETQYF. The chain joins TRBV20-1 to TRBJ2-5; the TRBD1 assignment by TCRdb is unverifiable without DNA. CDR1 DFQATT and CDR2 SNEGSKA come from the germline V gene (reference sequence). The CDR3 spans 12 residues.

This chain connects TRBV6-5 to TRBJ2-5; the TCRdb call, TRBD2, lacks DNA for checking. Germline-derived CDR1 and CDR2 are MNHEY and SVGAGI. This CDR3 is 18 amino acids long. This chain's CDR3 is CASSYTPAGGGLQETQYF.

This rearrangement joins TRBV12-3 or TRBV12-4 to TRBJ2-2; TCRdb's D call of TRBD1 is untestable without DNA. The CDR3 consists of 17 residues. CDR3 region: CASSPPGPAGTTGELFF.